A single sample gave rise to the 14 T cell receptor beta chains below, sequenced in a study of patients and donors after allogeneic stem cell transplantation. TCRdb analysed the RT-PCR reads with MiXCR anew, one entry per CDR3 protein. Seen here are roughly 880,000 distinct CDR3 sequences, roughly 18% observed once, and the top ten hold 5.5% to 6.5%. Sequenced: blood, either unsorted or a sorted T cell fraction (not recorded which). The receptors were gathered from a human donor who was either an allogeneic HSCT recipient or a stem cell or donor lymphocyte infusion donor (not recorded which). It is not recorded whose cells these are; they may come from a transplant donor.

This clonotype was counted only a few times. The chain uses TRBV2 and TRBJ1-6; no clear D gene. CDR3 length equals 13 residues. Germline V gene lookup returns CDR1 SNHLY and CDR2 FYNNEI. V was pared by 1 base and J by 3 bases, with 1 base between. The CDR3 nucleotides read TGTGCCAGCAGTGAAGACTATAATTCACCCCTCCACTTT. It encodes CASSEDYNSPLHF.

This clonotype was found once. The CDR3 region has the DNA TGTGCCAGTGCAGGGGCTGGGTACGAGCAGTACTTC. This sequence encodes CASAGAGYEQYF. The V call is TRBV3-1, the J call TRBJ2-7, with D possibly TRBD1 on 6 matching bases. Germline lookup yields CDR1 LGHDT and CDR2 YNNKEL (reference sequence). The CDR3 contains 12 residues. V was pared by 9 bases and J by 4 bases, with 13 bases between.

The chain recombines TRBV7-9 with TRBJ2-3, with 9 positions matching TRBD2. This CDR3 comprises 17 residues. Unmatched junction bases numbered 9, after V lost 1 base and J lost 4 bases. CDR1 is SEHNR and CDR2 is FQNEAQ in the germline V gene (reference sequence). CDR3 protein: CASSLEEIAGVSDTQYF. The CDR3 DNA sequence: TGTGCCAGCAGCTTAGAGGAGATAGCGGGAGTGTCAGATACGCAGTATTTT. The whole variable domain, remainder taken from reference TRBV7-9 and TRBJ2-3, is DTGVSQNPRHKITKRGQNVTFRCDPISEHNRLYWYRQTLGQGPEFLTYFQNEAQLEKSRLLSDRFSAERPKGSFSTLEIQRTEQGDSAMYLCASSLEEIAGVSDTQYFGPGTRLTVL.

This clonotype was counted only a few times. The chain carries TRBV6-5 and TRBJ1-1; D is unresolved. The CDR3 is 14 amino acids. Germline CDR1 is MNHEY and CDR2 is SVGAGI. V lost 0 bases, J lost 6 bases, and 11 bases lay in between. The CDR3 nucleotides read TGTGCCAGCAGTTACTCTAGCGGATCCCCTGAAGCTTTCTTT. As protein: CASSYSSGSPEAFF.

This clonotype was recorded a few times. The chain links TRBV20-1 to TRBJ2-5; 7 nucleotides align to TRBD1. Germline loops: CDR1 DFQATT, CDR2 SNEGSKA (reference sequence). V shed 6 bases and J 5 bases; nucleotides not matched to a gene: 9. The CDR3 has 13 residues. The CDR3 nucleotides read TGCAGTGCCATCAGGACAGGCAAGGAGACCCAGTACTTC. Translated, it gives CSAIRTGKETQYF.

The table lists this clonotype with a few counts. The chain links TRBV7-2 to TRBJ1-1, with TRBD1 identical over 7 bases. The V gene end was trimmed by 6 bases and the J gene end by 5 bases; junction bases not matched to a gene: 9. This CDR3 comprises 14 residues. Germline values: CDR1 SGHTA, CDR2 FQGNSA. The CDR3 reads CASRLTGEMTEAFF. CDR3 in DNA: TGTGCCAGCAGGCTAACAGGGGAAATGACTGAAGCTTTCTTT.

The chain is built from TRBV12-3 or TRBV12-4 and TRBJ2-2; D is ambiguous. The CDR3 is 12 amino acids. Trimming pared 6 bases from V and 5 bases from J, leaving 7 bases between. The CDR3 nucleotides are TGTGCCAGCAGACCTGAAACCGGGGAGCTGTTTTTT. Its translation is CASRPETGELFF.

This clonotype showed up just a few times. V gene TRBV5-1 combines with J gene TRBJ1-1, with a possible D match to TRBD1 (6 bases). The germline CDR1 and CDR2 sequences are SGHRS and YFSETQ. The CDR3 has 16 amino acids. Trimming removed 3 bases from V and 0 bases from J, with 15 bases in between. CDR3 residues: CASSSRTVTLNTEAFF. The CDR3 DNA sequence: TGCGCCAGCAGCTCGAGGACAGTTACTTTGAACACTGAAGCTTTCTTT.

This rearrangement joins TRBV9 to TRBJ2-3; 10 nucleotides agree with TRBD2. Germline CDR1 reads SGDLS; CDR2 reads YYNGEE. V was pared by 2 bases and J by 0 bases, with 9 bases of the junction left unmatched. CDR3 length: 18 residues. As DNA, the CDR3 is TGTGCCAGCAGCGTCCATCAGAGCGGGAGGGAAAGCACAGATACGCAGTATTTT. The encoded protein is CASSVHQSGRESTDTQYF.

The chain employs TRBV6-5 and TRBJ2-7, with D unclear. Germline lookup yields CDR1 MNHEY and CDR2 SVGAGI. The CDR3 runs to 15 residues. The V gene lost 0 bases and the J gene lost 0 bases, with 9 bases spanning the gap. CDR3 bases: TGTGCCAGCAGTTACTCGCGTCAGGCCTCCTACGAGCAGTACTTC. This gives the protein CASSYSRQASYEQYF.

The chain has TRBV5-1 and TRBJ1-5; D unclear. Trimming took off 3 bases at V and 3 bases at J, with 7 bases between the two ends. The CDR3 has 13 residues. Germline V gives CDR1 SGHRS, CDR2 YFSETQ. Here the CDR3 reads CASSSNPNQPQHF. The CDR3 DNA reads TGCGCCAGCAGCTCAAACCCCAATCAGCCCCAGCATTTT.

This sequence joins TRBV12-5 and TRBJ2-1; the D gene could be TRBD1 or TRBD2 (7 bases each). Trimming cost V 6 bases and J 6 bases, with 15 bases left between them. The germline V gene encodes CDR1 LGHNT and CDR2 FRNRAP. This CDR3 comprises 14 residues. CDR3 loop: CASGHSGGGNEQFF. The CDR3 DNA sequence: TGTGCTAGTGGACACTCAGGGGGGGGCAATGAGCAGTTCTTC.

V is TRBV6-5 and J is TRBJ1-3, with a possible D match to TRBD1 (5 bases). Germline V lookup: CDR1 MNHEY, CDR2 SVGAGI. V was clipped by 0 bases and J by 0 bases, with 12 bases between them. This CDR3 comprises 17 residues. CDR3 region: CASSYSGKGSSGNTIYF. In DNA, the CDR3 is TGTGCCAGCAGTTACTCCGGGAAGGGGAGCTCTGGAAACACCATATATTTT.

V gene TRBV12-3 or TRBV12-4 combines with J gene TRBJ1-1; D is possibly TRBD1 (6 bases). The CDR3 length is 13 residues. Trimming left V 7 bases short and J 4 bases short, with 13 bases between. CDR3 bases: TGTGCCAGCACTTACAGGGACGTCACTGAAGCTTTCTTT. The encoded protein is CASTYRDVTEAFF.